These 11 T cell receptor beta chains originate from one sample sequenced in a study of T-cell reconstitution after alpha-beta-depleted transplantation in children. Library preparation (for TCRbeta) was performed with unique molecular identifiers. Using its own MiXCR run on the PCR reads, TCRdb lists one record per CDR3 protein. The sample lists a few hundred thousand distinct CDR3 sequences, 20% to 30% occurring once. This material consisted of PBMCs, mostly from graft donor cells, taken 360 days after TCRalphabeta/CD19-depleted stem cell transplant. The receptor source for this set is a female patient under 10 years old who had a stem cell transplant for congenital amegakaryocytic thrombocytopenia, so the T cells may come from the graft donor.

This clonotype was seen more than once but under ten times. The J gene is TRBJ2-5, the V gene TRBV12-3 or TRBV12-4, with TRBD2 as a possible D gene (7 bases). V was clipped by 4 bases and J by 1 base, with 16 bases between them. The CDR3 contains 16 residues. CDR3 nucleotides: TGTGCCAGCAGTTGGGGGCTAGCGGACCCCCAAGAGACCCAGTACTTC. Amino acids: CASSWGLADPQETQYF.

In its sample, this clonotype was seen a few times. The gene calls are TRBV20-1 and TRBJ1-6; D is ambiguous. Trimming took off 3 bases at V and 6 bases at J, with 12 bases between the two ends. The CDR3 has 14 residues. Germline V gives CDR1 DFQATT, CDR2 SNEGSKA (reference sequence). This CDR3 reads CSASRRSANSPLHF. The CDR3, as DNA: TGCAGTGCTAGCCGCAGGTCAGCTAATTCACCCCTCCACTTT.

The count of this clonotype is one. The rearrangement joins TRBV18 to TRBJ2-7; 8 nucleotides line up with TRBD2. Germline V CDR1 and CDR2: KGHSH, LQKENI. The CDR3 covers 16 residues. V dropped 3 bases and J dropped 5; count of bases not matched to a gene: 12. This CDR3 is CASSPRTSWGYNEQYF. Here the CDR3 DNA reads TGTGCCAGCTCACCGAGGACTAGCTGGGGGTATAACGAGCAGTACTTC.

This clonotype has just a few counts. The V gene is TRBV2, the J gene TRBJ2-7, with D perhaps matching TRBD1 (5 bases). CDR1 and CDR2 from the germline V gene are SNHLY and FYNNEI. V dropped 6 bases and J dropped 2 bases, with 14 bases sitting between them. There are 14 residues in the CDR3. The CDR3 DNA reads TGTGCCAGCAGCGGACCCCCGGACACCTACGAGCAGTACTTC. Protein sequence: CASSGPPDTYEQYF.

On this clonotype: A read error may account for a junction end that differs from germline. The CDR3 loop reads CASSLGRLNTEAFF. The DNA for the CDR3 is TGCGCCAGCAGTTTGGGACGTCTGAACACTGAAGCTTTCTTT. The chain carries TRBV5-1 and TRBJ1-1; TRBD1 is a possible D gene (5 bases). Germline lookup yields CDR1 SGHRS and CDR2 YFSETQ. The CDR3 loop spans 14 amino acids.

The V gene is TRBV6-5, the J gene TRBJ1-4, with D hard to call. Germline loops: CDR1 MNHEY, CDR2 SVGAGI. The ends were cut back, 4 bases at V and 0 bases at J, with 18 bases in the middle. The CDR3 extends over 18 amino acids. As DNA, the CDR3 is TGTGCCAGCAGTTCCACGCAACCTCACACAACAACTAATGAAAAACTGTTTTTT. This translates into CASSSTQPHTTTNEKLFF.

The CDR3: CASSHPEGQNYEQYF. The CDR3 bases are TGTGCCAGCAGCCATCCGGAGGGACAGAACTACGAGCAGTACTTC. This rearrangement joins TRBV7-6 to TRBJ2-7; possibly TRBD1 for D (7 bases). Germline values: CDR1 SGHVS, CDR2 FNYEAQ. This CDR3 spans 15 amino acids. V was cut by 5 bases and J by 3 bases, with 17 bases left in between.

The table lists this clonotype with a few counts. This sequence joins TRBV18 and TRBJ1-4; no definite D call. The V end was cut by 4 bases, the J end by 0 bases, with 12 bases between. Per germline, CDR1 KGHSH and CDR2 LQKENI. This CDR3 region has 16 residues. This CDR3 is CASSRSTLATNEKLFF. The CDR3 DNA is TGTGCCAGCTCACGGAGCACTCTCGCAACTAATGAAAAACTGTTTTTT.

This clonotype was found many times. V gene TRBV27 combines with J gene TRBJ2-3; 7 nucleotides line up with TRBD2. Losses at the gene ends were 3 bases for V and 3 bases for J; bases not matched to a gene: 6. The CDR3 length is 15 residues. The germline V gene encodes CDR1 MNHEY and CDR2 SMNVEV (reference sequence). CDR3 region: CASSFIGEGTDTQYF. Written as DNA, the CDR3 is TGTGCCAGCAGTTTTATCGGGGAGGGAACAGATACGCAGTATTTT.

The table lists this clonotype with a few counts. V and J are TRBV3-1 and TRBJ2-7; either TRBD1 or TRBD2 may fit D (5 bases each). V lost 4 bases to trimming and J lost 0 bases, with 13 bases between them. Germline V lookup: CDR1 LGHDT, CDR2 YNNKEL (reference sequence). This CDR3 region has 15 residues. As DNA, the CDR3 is TGTGCCAGCAGCCGGTCGGGACGCTTCTCCTACGAGCAGTACTTC. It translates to CASSRSGRFSYEQYF.

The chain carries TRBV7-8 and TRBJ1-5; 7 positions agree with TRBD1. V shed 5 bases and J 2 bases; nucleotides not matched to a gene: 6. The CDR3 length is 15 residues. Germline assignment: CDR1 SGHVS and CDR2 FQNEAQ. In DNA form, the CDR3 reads TGTGCCAGCAGCCGAACAGGGGTAGGCAATCAGCCCCAGCATTTT. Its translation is CASSRTGVGNQPQHF.